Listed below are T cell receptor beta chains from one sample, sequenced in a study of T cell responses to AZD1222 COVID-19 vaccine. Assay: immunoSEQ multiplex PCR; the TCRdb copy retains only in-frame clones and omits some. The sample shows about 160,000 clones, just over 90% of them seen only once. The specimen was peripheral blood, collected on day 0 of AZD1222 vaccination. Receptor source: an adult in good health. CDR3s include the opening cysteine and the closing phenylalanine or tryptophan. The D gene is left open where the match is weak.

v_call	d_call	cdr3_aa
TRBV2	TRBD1	CASQFRDRGNNEQFF
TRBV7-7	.	CASSLALAYEQYF
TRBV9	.	CASSPDTAYGYTF
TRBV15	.	CATSRGVGNYGYTF
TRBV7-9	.	CASSRRGGIGTYEQYF
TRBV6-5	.	CASSRPPGQPQHF
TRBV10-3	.	CAISEMEQWNF
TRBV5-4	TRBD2	CASSPNLAGGNYEQYF
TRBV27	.	CASSPTGFYNEQFF
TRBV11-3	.	CASSLEWGKNNSPLHF
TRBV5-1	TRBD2	CASSSASGVNEQFF
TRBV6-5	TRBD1	CASRADRGHAYEQYF
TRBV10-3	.	CAISESSWETDTQYF
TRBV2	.	CASSIGMNTEAFF
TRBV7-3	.	CASSLMTSSYNEQFF
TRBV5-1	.	CASSLPGTLTNEQFF
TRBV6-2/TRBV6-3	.	CASSYALMGGEQFF
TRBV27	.	CASSFVGLPFYEQYF
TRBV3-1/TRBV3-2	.	CASSQGNTEAFF
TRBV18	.	CASSPAGTDTQYF
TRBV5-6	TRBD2	CASSPPSGGAVYEQYF
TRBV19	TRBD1	CASSAPGQGLYEQYF
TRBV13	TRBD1	CASSTGTGDGPQHF
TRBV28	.	CASSSSTAPYEQYF
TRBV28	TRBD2	CASRPWTSFYHEQFF
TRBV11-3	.	CASSLGLSYYGYTF
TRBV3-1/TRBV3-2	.	CASSQRRGSYGYTF
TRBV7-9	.	CASSLKRGASYEQYF
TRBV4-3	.	CASSQEVSPLPLHF
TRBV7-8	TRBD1	CASSPWTGSNNEQFF
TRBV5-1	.	CASSLSSSYGYTF